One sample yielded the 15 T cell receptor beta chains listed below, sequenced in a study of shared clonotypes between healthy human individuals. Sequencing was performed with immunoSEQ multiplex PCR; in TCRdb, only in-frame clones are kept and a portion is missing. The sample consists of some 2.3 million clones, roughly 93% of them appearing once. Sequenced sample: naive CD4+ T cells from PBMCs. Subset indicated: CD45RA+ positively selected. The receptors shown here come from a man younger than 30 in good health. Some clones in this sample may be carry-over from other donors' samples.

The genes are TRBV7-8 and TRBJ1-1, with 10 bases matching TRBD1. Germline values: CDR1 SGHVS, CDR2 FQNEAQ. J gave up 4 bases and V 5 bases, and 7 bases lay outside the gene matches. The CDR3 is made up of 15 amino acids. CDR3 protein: CASSTTGGVSTEAFF. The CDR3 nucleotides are TGTGCCAGCAGCACGACAGGGGGCGTGAGCACTGAAGCTTTCTTT.

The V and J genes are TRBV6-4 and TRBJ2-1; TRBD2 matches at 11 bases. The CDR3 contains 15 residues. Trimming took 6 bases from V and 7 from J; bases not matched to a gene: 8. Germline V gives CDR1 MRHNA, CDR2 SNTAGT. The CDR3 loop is CASSLLAGVQNEQFF. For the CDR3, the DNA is TGTGCCAGCAGCCTACTAGCGGGAGTACAGAATGAGCAGTTCTTC.

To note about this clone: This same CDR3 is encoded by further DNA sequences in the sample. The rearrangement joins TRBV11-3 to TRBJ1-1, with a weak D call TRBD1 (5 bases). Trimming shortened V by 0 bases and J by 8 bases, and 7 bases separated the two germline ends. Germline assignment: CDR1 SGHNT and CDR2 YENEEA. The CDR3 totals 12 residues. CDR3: CASSLDGGEAFF. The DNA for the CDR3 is TGTGCCAGCAGCTTAGATGGGGGGGAAGCTTTCTTT.

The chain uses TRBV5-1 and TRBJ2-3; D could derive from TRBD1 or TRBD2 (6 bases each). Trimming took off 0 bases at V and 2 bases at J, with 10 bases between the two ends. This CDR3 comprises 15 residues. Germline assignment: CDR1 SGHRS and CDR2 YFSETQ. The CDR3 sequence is CASSLEGGTTDTQYF. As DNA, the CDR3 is TGCGCCAGCAGCTTGGAGGGGGGCACCACAGATACGCAGTATTTT.

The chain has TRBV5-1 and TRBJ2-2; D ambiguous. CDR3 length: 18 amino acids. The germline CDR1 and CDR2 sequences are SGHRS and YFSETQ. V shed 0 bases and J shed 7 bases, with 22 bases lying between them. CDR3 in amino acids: CASSLAEEHERQSGELFF. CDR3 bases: TGCGCCAGCAGCTTGGCGGAAGAACACGAGCGCCAGAGCGGGGAGCTGTTTTTT. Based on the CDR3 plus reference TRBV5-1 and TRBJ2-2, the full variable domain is KAGVTQTPRYLIKTRGQQVTLSCSPISGHRSVSWYQQTPGQGLQFLFEYFSETQRNKGNFPGRFSGRQFSNSRSEMNVSTLELGDSALYLCASSLAEEHERQSGELFFGEGSRLTVL.

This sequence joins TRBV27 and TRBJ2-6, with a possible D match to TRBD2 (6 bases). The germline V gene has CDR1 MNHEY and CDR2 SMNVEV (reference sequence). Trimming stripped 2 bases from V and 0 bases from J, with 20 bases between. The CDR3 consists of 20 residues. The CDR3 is CASSLKAGPGSISGANVLTF. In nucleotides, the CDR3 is TGTGCCAGCAGTTTAAAAGCGGGCCCAGGGTCGATCTCTGGGGCCAACGTCCTGACTTTC.

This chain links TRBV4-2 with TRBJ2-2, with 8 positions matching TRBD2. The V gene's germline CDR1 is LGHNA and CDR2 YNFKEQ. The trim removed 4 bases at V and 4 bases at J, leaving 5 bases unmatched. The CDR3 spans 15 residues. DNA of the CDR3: TGTGCCAGCAGCCGCGCCACTAGCGGCACCGGGGAGCTGTTTTTT. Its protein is CASSRATSGTGELFF.

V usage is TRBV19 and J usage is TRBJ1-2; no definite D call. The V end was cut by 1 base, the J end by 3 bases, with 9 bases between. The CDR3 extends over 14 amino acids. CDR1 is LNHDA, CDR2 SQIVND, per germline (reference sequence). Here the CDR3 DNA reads TGTGCCAGTAGTATAGGGCCACGGGACTATGGCTACACCTTC. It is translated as CASSIGPRDYGYTF.

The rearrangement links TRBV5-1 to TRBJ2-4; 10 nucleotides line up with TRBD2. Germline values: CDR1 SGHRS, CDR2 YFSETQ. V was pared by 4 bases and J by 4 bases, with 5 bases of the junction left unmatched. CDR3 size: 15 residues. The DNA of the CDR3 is TGCGCCAGCAGCCGGACTAGCGGAGATAAAAACATTCAGTACTTC. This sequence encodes CASSRTSGDKNIQYF.

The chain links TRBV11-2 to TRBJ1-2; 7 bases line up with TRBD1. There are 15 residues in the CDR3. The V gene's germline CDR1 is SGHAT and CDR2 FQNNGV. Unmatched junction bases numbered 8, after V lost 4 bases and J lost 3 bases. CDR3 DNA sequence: TGTGCCAGCAGCTCCCAAACAGGGGTTTACTATGGCTACACCTTC. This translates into CASSSQTGVYYGYTF.

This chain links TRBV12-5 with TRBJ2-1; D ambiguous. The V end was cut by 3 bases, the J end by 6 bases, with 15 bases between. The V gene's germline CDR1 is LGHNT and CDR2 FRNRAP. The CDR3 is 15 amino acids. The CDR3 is CASGFQYGYGNEQFF. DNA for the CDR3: TGTGCTAGTGGTTTTCAATACGGGTATGGCAATGAGCAGTTCTTC.

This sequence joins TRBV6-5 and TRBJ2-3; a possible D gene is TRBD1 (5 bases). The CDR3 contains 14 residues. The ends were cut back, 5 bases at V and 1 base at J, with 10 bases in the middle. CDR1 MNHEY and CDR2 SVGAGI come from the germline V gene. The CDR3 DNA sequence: TGTGCCAGCAGTCCCCCAGGGCGCACAGATACGCAGTATTTT. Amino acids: CASSPPGRTDTQYF.

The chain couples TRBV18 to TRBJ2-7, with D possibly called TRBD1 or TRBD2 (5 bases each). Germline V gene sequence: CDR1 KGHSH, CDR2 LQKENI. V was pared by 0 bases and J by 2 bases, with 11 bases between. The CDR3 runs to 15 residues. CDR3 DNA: TGTGCCAGCTCACCACCGGGAGACAGACCCTACGAGCAGTACTTC. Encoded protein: CASSPPGDRPYEQYF.

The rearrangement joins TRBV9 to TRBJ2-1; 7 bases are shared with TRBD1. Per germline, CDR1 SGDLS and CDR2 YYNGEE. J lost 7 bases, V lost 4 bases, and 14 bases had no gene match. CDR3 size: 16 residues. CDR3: CASSITGAGGQNEQFF. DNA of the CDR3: TGTGCCAGCAGCATAACAGGGGCCGGAGGACAAAATGAGCAGTTCTTC.

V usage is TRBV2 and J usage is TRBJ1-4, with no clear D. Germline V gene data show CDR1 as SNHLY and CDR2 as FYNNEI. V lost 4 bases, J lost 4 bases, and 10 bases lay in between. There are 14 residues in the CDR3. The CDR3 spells CASSVNGGNEKLFF. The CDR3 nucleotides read TGTGCCAGCAGTGTAAACGGAGGTAATGAAAAACTGTTTTTT.